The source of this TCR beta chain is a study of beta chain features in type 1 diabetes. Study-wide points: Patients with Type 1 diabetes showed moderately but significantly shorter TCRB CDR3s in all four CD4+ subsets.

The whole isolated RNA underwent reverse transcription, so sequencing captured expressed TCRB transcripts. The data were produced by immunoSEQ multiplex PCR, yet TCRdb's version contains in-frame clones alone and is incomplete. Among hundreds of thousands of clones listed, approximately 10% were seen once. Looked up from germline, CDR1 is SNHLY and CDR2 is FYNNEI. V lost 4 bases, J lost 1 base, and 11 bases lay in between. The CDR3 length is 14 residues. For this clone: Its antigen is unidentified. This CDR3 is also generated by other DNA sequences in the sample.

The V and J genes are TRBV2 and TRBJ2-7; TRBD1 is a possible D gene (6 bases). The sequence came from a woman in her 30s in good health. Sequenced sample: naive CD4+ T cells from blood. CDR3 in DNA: TGTGCCAGCAGTGGGCAGGGGTCTTCCTACGAGCAGTACTTC. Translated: CASSGQGSSYEQYF.